These 28 T cell receptor beta chains came from one sample sequenced in a study of blood T cell repertoires in COVID-19. Sequencing was performed with immunoSEQ multiplex PCR; in TCRdb, only in-frame clones are kept and a portion is missing. The data contain 130,000 to 150,000 clones, roughly 80% of them singletons. The sequenced sample was peripheral blood. All receptors come from a woman aged 80 or over in a cohort sampled during active or convalescent COVID-19.

The chain combines TRBV3-1 (or the pseudogene TRBV3-2) with TRBJ1-6, with 8 nucleotides matching TRBD1. CDR3 size: 15 residues. CDR1 and CDR2 (germline): LGHDT, YNNKEL (reference sequence). V trimming: 4 bases; J trimming: 7 bases; junction bases outside the gene matches: 6. In nucleotides, the CDR3 is TGTGCCAGCAGCCCCCGACAGGGGTTGAATTCACCCCTCCACTTT. Amino acids: CASSPRQGLNSPLHF.

V gene TRBV24-1 combines with J gene TRBJ2-2, with 8 positions matching TRBD1. The CDR3 has 16 residues. V was clipped by 4 bases and J by 6 bases; unmatched bases: 9. Germline V CDR1 and CDR2: KGHDR, SFDVKD. DNA for the CDR3: TGTGCCACCAGTGACCCGCGGACAGGGACAGCCGGGGAGCTGTTTTTT. Amino acid sequence: CATSDPRTGTAGELFF.

V usage is TRBV18 and J usage is TRBJ2-7; D ambiguous. Trimming removed 2 bases from V and 2 bases from J, with 16 bases in between. CDR3 size: 16 residues. Per germline, CDR1 KGHSH and CDR2 LQKENI. CDR3 amino acids: CASSPTVRTTTYEQYF. The CDR3 DNA is TGTGCCAGCTCACCAACCGTTCGAACCACTACCTACGAGCAGTACTTC.

The chain has TRBV28 and TRBJ1-2, with D possibly matching TRBD1 (6 bases). CDR1 is MDHEN and CDR2 is SYDVKM in the germline V gene. The CDR3 runs 14 residues. V gave up 0 bases and J gave up 6 bases, with 11 bases separating them. CDR3 nucleotides: TGTGCCAGCAGTTTATGGGGGGCGCCAAATGGCTACACCTTC. Translated: CASSLWGAPNGYTF.

The chain carries TRBV24-1 and TRBJ1-2, with D possibly TRBD1 on 5 matching bases. CDR3 length equals 14 residues. The V and J ends lost 4 bases and 3 bases respectively, with 11 bases between them. Germline-derived CDR1 and CDR2 are KGHDR and SFDVKD. CDR3 sequence reads: CATSEPGQHYGYTF. CDR3 DNA sequence: TGTGCCACCAGTGAACCCGGACAACACTATGGCTACACCTTC.

This chain joins TRBV5-1 and TRBJ1-4; unclear D gene. V lost 2 bases and J lost 0, with 14 bases in between. CDR1 is SGHRS and CDR2 is YFSETQ in the germline V gene. CDR3 length: 17 amino acids. CDR3 in DNA: TGCGCCAGCAGCTTCAGAGGGTACCGGACAACTAATGAAAAACTGTTTTTT. It translates to CASSFRGYRTTNEKLFF.

This chain joins TRBV12-3 or TRBV12-4 and TRBJ2-3; a possible D gene is TRBD2 (6 bases). V lost 5 bases, J lost 6 bases, and 12 bases lay in between. This CDR3 is built from 13 residues. Here the CDR3 DNA reads TGTGCCAGCAGTCCCAGCCGGGGGGATACGCAGTATTTT. This encodes CASSPSRGDTQYF.

The chain combines TRBV5-7 with TRBJ1-1; possibly TRBD1 for D (5 bases). TRBV5-7 belongs to the ORF category, with a function that is uncertain. The CDR3 totals 15 residues. Trimming removed 4 bases at V and 1 base at J, with 14 bases between. The CDR3 nucleotides read TGTGCCAGCAGCCCATACCCGCAGGGGAACACTGAAGCTTTCTTT. Its translation: CASSPYPQGNTEAFF.

V gene TRBV5-4 combines with J gene TRBJ2-1, with TRBD2 matching over 9 bases. Trimming took 3 bases from V and 5 from J; bases not matched to a gene: 9. The CDR3 is 16 amino acids. Germline V gene data show CDR1 as SGHNT and CDR2 as YYREEE (reference sequence). The CDR3, as DNA: TGTGCCAGCAGCTCGTTCGCGGGAGGGGGGGACAATGAGCAGTTCTTC. It codes for CASSSFAGGGDNEQFF. Full variable domain (missing parts from reference TRBV5-4 and TRBJ2-1): ETGVTQSPTHLIKTRGQQVTLRCSSQSGHNTVSWYQQALGQGPQFIFQYYREEENGRGNFPPRFSGLQFPNYSSELNVNALELDDSALYLCASSSFAGGGDNEQFFGPGTRLTVL.

This chain uses TRBV27 with TRBJ2-7; TRBD2 matches 9 bases. Looked up from germline, CDR1 is MNHEY and CDR2 is SMNVEV (reference sequence). This CDR3 comprises 15 residues. V lost 6 bases and J lost 3; bases outside the gene matches: 9. CDR3 residues: CASRRGGRNIYEQYF. DNA for the CDR3: TGTGCCAGCAGGCGGGGGGGACGAAATATCTACGAGCAGTACTTC.

V and J are TRBV7-6 and TRBJ1-1; D is perhaps TRBD1 (5 bases). CDR1 and CDR2 from the germline V gene are SGHVS and FNYEAQ. Trimming removed 5 bases from V and 5 bases from J, with 18 bases in between. CDR3 size: 15 residues. Written as DNA, the CDR3 is TGTGCCAGCAGCCACCTTGGGCAGGGTGGGACTGAAGCTTTCTTT. Its translation: CASSHLGQGGTEAFF.

This clone was detected once. The CDR3: CASSSGLAGFGEQFF. As DNA, the CDR3 is TGTGCCAGCAGTTCGGGACTAGCGGGTTTTGGGGAGCAGTTCTTC. The chain uses TRBV27 and TRBJ2-1; TRBD2 agrees at 12 bases. The V segment lost 4 bases and the J segment 10 bases; nucleotides outside the gene matches: 8. Germline-derived CDR1 and CDR2 are MNHEY and SMNVEV (reference sequence). This CDR3 has 15 residues.

The chain employs TRBV5-4 and TRBJ1-2, with D maybe TRBD1 (6 bases). Trimming shortened V by 4 bases and J by 1 base, and 17 bases separated the two germline ends. The CDR3 runs to 16 residues. The germline gives CDR1 SGHNT, CDR2 YYREEE (reference sequence). The CDR3 loop is CASSLAAKGVNYGYTF. CDR3 nucleotide sequence: TGTGCCAGCAGCCTCGCCGCCAAGGGGGTTAACTATGGCTACACCTTC. The entire variable domain, with the rest obtained from reference TRBV5-4 and TRBJ1-2, is as follows: ETGVTQSPTHLIKTRGQQVTLRCSSQSGHNTVSWYQQALGQGPQFIFQYYREEENGRGNFPPRFSGLQFPNYSSELNVNALELDDSALYLCASSLAAKGVNYGYTFGSGTRLTVV.

The rearrangement uses TRBV14 and TRBJ1-3; unclear D gene. Trimming pared 1 base from V and 7 bases from J, leaving 5 bases between. Germline V gene data show CDR1 as SGHDN and CDR2 as FVKESK. CDR3 size: 12 residues. The CDR3 protein is CASSQGANTIYF. CDR3 in DNA: TGTGCCAGCAGCCAAGGGGCCAACACCATATATTTT.

The chain combines TRBV5-1 with TRBJ1-1, with D unclear. The germline CDR1 and CDR2 sequences are SGHRS and YFSETQ. CDR3 size: 17 residues. V dropped 0 bases and J dropped 2 bases, with 17 bases sitting between them. The CDR3 sequence: CASSLAGVEHSNTEAFF. The CDR3 region has the DNA TGCGCCAGCAGCTTGGCCGGTGTAGAACACAGTAACACTGAAGCTTTCTTT.

The chain links TRBV14 to TRBJ2-1, with 12 bases lining up with TRBD2. V lost 3 bases, J lost 6 bases, and 3 bases stayed unmatched. CDR1 is SGHDN, CDR2 FVKESK, per germline. This CDR3 contains 15 residues. CDR3: CASSHLAGGPNEQFF. In DNA, the CDR3 is TGTGCCAGCAGCCACCTAGCGGGGGGGCCCAATGAGCAGTTCTTC.

This chain uses TRBV11-3 with TRBJ1-1, with D perhaps matching TRBD1 (5 bases). Germline V gives CDR1 SGHNT, CDR2 YENEEA. The CDR3 length is 15 residues. V lost 1 base to trimming and J lost 0 bases, with 9 bases between them. The CDR3 DNA sequence: TGTGCCAGCAGCTTAGGGGGGGTCATGAACACTGAAGCTTTCTTT. Protein product: CASSLGGVMNTEAFF. Looking up the rest from reference TRBV11-3 and TRBJ1-1 gives the full variable domain: EAGVVQSPRYKIIEKKQPVAFWCNPISGHNTLYWYLQNLGQGPELLIRYENEEAVDDSQLPKDRFSAERLKGVDSTLKIQPAELGDSAVYLCASSLGGVMNTEAFFGQGTRLTVV.

This chain joins TRBV5-1 and TRBJ1-1; D is ambiguous. Trimming removed 0 bases from V and 3 bases from J, with 12 bases in between. The germline V gene encodes CDR1 SGHRS and CDR2 YFSETQ. This CDR3 is built from 15 residues. CDR3 DNA: TGCGCCAGCAGCTTGGATTTGTCGAGGTACACTGAAGCTTTCTTT. Its protein is CASSLDLSRYTEAFF.

This clone showed up just a few times. V gene TRBV11-1 combines with J gene TRBJ1-1, with 9 bases fitting TRBD1. There are 14 residues in the CDR3. CDR1 is SGHAT and CDR2 is FQDESV in the germline V gene (reference sequence). The J segment lost 8 bases and the V segment lost 1 base, leaving 5 bases of the junction unmatched. The CDR3 nucleotides are TGTGCCAGCAGCTTAGAGGGGACAGGGTTCGAAGCTTTCTTT. It translates to CASSLEGTGFEAFF.

The J gene is TRBJ2-2, the V gene TRBV28; D gene ambiguous. CDR1 MDHEN and CDR2 SYDVKM come from the germline V gene. The CDR3 contains 13 residues. V dropped 10 bases and J dropped 2 bases, with 11 bases sitting between them. The CDR3 spells CAINRVNTGELFF. The CDR3 nucleotides read TGTGCCATCAATAGAGTTAACACCGGGGAGCTGTTTTTT.

The rearrangement uses TRBV6-1 and TRBJ2-5; TRBD2 matches at 11 bases. The germline gives CDR1 MNHNS, CDR2 SASEGT. The junction had 4 bases not matched to a gene; V was cut back by 3 bases and J by 4 bases. CDR3 length: 15 residues. CDR3 bases: TGTGCCAGCAGTGACATAGCGGGGGGGCGAGAGACCCAGTACTTC. This encodes CASSDIAGGRETQYF.

This chain uses TRBV29-1 with TRBJ2-1; TRBD2 matches at 7 bases. Germline values: CDR1 SQVTM, CDR2 ANQGSEA. The CDR3 is 13 amino acids. With 5 bases clipped from V and 9 bases from J, the junction kept 10 bases outside the gene matches. The DNA for the CDR3 is TGCAGCGTTCGTGCCAGCGGGGAGGTTGAGCAGTTCTTC. Amino acid sequence: CSVRASGEVEQFF.

CDR3 bases: TGTGCCAGTAGTAGCCCCGGACTAGCGGGGGGGCCTGGGGAGCTGTTTTTT. As protein: CASSSPGLAGGPGELFF. The V call is TRBV19, the J call TRBJ2-2; 15 nucleotides match TRBD2. V gave up 4 bases and J gave up 8 bases; unmatched junction bases: 8. The CDR3 extends over 17 amino acids. Germline-derived CDR1 and CDR2 are LNHDA and SQIVND (reference sequence).

A single count supports this clone. V is TRBV18 and J is TRBJ2-3, with D maybe TRBD1 (6 bases). Trimming left V 5 bases short and J 1 base short, with 10 bases between. Germline CDR1 is KGHSH and CDR2 is LQKENI. The CDR3 totals 14 residues. In nucleotides, the CDR3 is TGTGCCAGCTCAAGGGCAGGGGGCACAGATACGCAGTATTTT. Amino acid sequence: CASSRAGGTDTQYF. Combining the CDR3 with reference TRBV18 and TRBJ2-3 gives the whole variable domain NAGVMQNPRHLVRRRGQEARLRCSPMKGHSHVYWYRQLPEEGLKFMVYLQKENIIDESGMPKERFSAEFPKEGPSILRIQQVVRGDSAAYFCASSRAGGTDTQYFGPGTRLTVL.

V and J are TRBV5-1 and TRBJ1-1; 7 bases are shared with TRBD1. The CDR3 covers 13 residues. Losses at the gene ends were 6 bases for V and 0 bases for J; bases not matched to a gene: 2. CDR1 is SGHRS and CDR2 is YFSETQ in the germline V gene. The CDR3 spells CASKQGLNTEAFF. CDR3 coding DNA: TGCGCCAGCAAACAGGGGCTGAACACTGAAGCTTTCTTT.

This clone was observed a handful of times. The chain joins TRBV7-9 to TRBJ1-2, with 9 bases matching TRBD1. From germline, CDR1 is SEHNR and CDR2 FQNEAQ (reference sequence). The CDR3 runs 14 residues. Unmatched junction bases numbered 3, after V lost 3 bases and J lost 4 bases. The CDR3 DNA sequence: TGTGCCAGCAGCTTTGACAGGGGGACCTATGGCTACACCTTC. It specifies CASSFDRGTYGYTF.

The V call is TRBV18, the J call TRBJ2-2, with TRBD1 matching 10 bases. CDR1 KGHSH and CDR2 LQKENI come from the germline V gene. The CDR3 loop spans 16 amino acids. The junction had 6 bases not matched to a gene; V was cut back by 3 bases and J by 5 bases. The chain's CDR3 is CASSPRQGADTGELFF. The CDR3 DNA is TGTGCCAGCTCACCGCGACAGGGGGCGGATACCGGGGAGCTGTTTTTT.

CDR3 region: CSEGGRETQYF. CDR3 coding DNA: TGCAGCGAAGGGGGTAGAGAGACCCAGTACTTC. The chain couples TRBV29-1 to TRBJ2-5; D may be TRBD1 (6 bases). Deletions cut 7 bases from V and 4 bases from J, with 10 bases between. Germline lookup yields CDR1 SQVTM and CDR2 ANQGSEA. The CDR3 sequence is 11 residues long.